These 14 T cell receptor beta chains were all obtained from the same sample, sequenced in a study of OX40 agonist ivuxolimab in advanced cancers. TCRdb keeps only in-frame clones here, not all; method: immunoSEQ multiplex PCR. The table shows fewer than 90,000 clones, with about 85% occurring only once. The input for sequencing was CD4+ or CD8+ T cells sorted from blood, taken in a trial of the OX40 agonist ivuxolimab. These TCRs come from an adult with an advanced solid tumor such as melanoma, head and neck, liver or kidney cancer.

The V gene is TRBV6-5, the J gene TRBJ1-5; 8 bases agree with TRBD1. The length of the CDR3 is 15 residues. J gave up 4 bases and V 7 bases, and 9 bases lay outside the gene matches. Per germline, CDR1 MNHEY and CDR2 SVGAGI. The CDR3 loop reads CASKRGQGENQPQHF. The DNA of the CDR3 is TGTGCCAGCAAGCGCGGACAGGGTGAGAATCAGCCCCAGCATTTT.

The chain uses TRBV7-2 and TRBJ1-6; 9 bases map to TRBD1. V shed 5 bases and J 7 bases; nucleotides not matched to a gene: 12. CDR3 length: 17 residues. Germline CDR1 is SGHTA and CDR2 is FQGNSA. The CDR3 protein is CASSQASGTGNNSPLHF. The CDR3 bases are TGTGCCAGCAGCCAAGCCTCCGGGACAGGGAACAATTCACCCCTCCACTTT.

CDR3 amino acids: CAWSGQSGDQPQHF. The CDR3 DNA reads TGTGCCTGGAGTGGACAATCAGGGGATCAGCCCCAGCATTTT. This chain joins TRBV30 and TRBJ1-5; possible D gene TRBD1, 6 bases. Looked up from germline, CDR1 is GTSNPN and CDR2 is SVGIG (reference sequence). V lost 1 base and J lost 5, with 12 bases in between. The CDR3 is 14 amino acids.

V and J are TRBV9 and TRBJ2-7; 7 bases map to TRBD1. The CDR3 spans 15 residues. Germline CDR1 SGDLS, CDR2 YYNGEE. Trimming took 1 base from V and 3 from J; bases not matched to a gene: 7. The CDR3, as DNA: TGTGCCAGCAGCGTATCCCCACAGGGGAACTACGAGCAGTACTTC. Amino acids: CASSVSPQGNYEQYF.

The gene calls are TRBV29-1 and TRBJ1-1; D not resolved. V lost 3 bases, J lost 0 bases, and 8 bases lay in between. Germline assignment: CDR1 SQVTM and CDR2 ANQGSEA. The CDR3 is made up of 13 amino acids. The CDR3 reads CSVEGRLNTEAFF. The DNA for the CDR3 is TGCAGCGTTGAGGGCAGGTTGAACACTGAAGCTTTCTTT. Full variable domain (rest looked up from reference TRBV29-1 and TRBJ1-1): SAVISQKPSRDICQRGTSLTIQCQVDSQVTMMFWYRQQPGQSLTLIATANQGSEATYESGFVIDKFPISRPNLTFSTLTVSNMSPEDSSIYLCSVEGRLNTEAFFGQGTRLTVV.

The rearrangement links TRBV7-2 to TRBJ2-7, with a tentative D call TRBD1 (6 bases). The CDR3 has 18 amino acids. Deletions cut 2 bases from V and 3 bases from J, with 23 bases between. Germline CDR1 reads SGHTA; CDR2 reads FQGNSA. The CDR3 sequence: CASSLMSPTGTTNYEQYF. DNA of the CDR3: TGTGCCAGCAGCTTAATGTCCCCCACAGGGACGACTAACTACGAGCAGTACTTC.

For the CDR3, the DNA is TGTGCCAGCAGCCCCCCCGGGGGCGGCTACAATGAGCAGTTCTTC. Encoded protein: CASSPPGGGYNEQFF. V usage is TRBV7-3 and J usage is TRBJ2-1, with D perhaps matching TRBD1 or TRBD2 (6 bases each). Germline loops: CDR1 SGHTA, CDR2 FQGTGA. The CDR3 sequence is 15 residues long. Trimming stripped 5 bases from V and 3 bases from J, with 14 bases between.

This sequence joins TRBV5-1 and TRBJ1-1; TRBD1 matches 9 bases. This CDR3 region has 14 residues. J lost 0 bases, V lost 4 bases, and 1 base had no gene match. Germline V CDR1 and CDR2: SGHRS, YFSETQ. CDR3 protein: CASSRDRVNTEAFF. In nucleotides, the CDR3 is TGCGCCAGCAGCCGGGACAGGGTGAACACTGAAGCTTTCTTT.

This chain connects TRBV7-9 to TRBJ1-6, with a tentative D call TRBD1 (5 bases). The CDR3 covers 17 residues. V lost 1 base, J lost 11 bases, and 21 bases lay in between. Germline CDR1 and CDR2: SEHNR and FQNEAQ (reference sequence). CDR3 protein: CASSLDWGTEIIAPLHF. CDR3 nucleotides: TGTGCCAGCAGCTTAGATTGGGGGACGGAGATAATAGCACCCCTCCACTTT.

This clone was recorded a few times. V is TRBV5-1 and J is TRBJ2-5; 8 bases fit TRBD2. Germline V CDR1 and CDR2: SGHRS, YFSETQ. The CDR3 covers 14 residues. V shed 4 bases and J 1 base; nucleotides not matched to a gene: 3. This CDR3 reads CASSRGTSQETQYF. CDR3 sequence (DNA): TGCGCCAGCAGCAGGGGGACTAGCCAAGAGACCCAGTACTTC.

The chain joins TRBV6-5 to TRBJ2-2, with 7 bases identical to TRBD2. The CDR3 has 15 amino acids. CDR1 and CDR2 from the germline V gene are MNHEY and SVGAGI. V lost 6 bases and J lost 6; bases outside the gene matches: 10. The chain's CDR3 is CASRRTSFNAGELFF. CDR3 in DNA: TGTGCCAGCAGGAGGACTAGTTTTAATGCCGGGGAGCTGTTTTTT.

The chain has TRBV6-1 and TRBJ2-3; D ambiguous. This CDR3 has 13 amino acids. Germline-derived CDR1 and CDR2 are MNHNS and SASEGT. V dropped 4 bases and J dropped 5 bases, with 10 bases sitting between them. In DNA form, the CDR3 reads TGTGCCAGCAGTGGTAAACTGGGAGATACGCAGTATTTT. Translated, it gives CASSGKLGDTQYF.

The chain joins TRBV7-2 to TRBJ2-7; a weak D match, TRBD2 (5 bases). Germline CDR1 reads SGHTA; CDR2 reads FQGNSA. The length of the CDR3 is 16 residues. Trimming removed 5 bases from V and 0 bases from J, with 17 bases in between. CDR3 sequence: CASSISAGSGSYEQYF. DNA of the CDR3: TGTGCCAGCAGCATTAGCGCCGGGTCCGGCTCCTACGAGCAGTACTTC. Looking up the rest from reference TRBV7-2 and TRBJ2-7 gives the full variable domain: GAGVSQSPSNKVTEKGKDVELRCDPISGHTALYWYRQSLGQGLEFLIYFQGNSAPDKSGLPSDRFSAERTGGSVSTLTIQRTQQEDSAVYLCASSISAGSGSYEQYFGPGTRLTVT.

J is TRBJ2-7 and V is TRBV25-1; a possible D gene is TRBD1 (6 bases). This CDR3 comprises 12 residues. Deletions cut 8 bases from V and 4 bases from J, with 12 bases between. Germline loops: CDR1 MGHDK, CDR2 SYGVNS. The CDR3 DNA sequence: TGTGCCAGCCTGGGGGCAGGGTACGAGCAGTACTTC. Translation gives CASLGAGYEQYF.